This T cell receptor beta chain is drawn from a study of shared clonotypes between healthy human individuals. CD45RO negativity and positive selection for CCR7 defined naive CD8 cells, a population that excluded terminally differentiated effector memory CD45RA+ cells. Looked up from germline, CDR1 is MNHNY and CDR2 is SVGAGI (reference sequence). V was trimmed by 0 bases and J by 9 bases, leaving 12 bases between them. CDR3 length: 14 residues. Deep was the level used in running the assay. Original processing methods: ImmunoSEQ junction-only sequences lacked quality scores, so their filtering differed. Sequenced by immunoSEQ multiplex PCR; TCRdb stores in-frame clones only, minus some. From that table come the V and J calls and clone size; the DNA was used to work out D and trimming. The sample has hundreds of thousands of clones, about 96% seen once.

What was sequenced was naive CD8+ T cells sorted from blood. The sequence derives from a woman aged 25 to 45 in good health. The V and J genes are TRBV6-6 and TRBJ2-1, with a weak D call TRBD1 (5 bases). CDR3 bases: TGTGCCAGCAGTTACTCGATTGGGGCAGGTGAGCAGTTCTTC. This translates into CASSYSIGAGEQFF.